Below, 9 T cell receptor beta chains from the same sample are listed, as sequenced in a study of blood T cell repertoires in COVID-19. The protocol was immunoSEQ multiplex PCR, while the TCRdb copy is restricted to in-frame clones and leaves out a portion. The repertoire holds about 220,000 clones, with 70% to 90% as singletons. Sequencing was done on a sample of peripheral blood. These receptors were obtained from a man aged 50 to 60 who had recovered from COVID-19.

This clone appeared a few times. The V and J genes are TRBV5-1 and TRBJ2-1; D not certain. V was trimmed by 5 bases and J by 0 bases, leaving 12 bases between them. Germline V CDR1 and CDR2: SGHRS, YFSETQ. The CDR3 covers 15 residues. The CDR3 here is CASRTSVSSYNEQFF. The CDR3 DNA follows: TGCGCCAGCAGAACGAGCGTGAGCTCCTACAATGAGCAGTTCTTC.

The chain carries TRBV11-2 and TRBJ2-1; 9 bases line up with TRBD2. Germline V gives CDR1 SGHAT, CDR2 FQNNGV. This CDR3 comprises 16 residues. Trimming removed 5 bases from V and 0 bases from J; junction bases left unmatched: 5. CDR3 in amino acids: CASSRSGGSSYNEQFF. For the CDR3, the DNA is TGTGCCAGCAGCCGTAGCGGGGGAAGCTCCTACAATGAGCAGTTCTTC.

This chain links TRBV19 with TRBJ2-7; the match to TRBD1 covers 9 bases. Germline CDR1 reads LNHDA; CDR2 reads SQIVND (reference sequence). The CDR3 contains 14 residues. J was trimmed by 6 bases and V by 5 bases; bases with no gene match: 8. CDR3 protein: CASSAGQGLSEQYF. The CDR3 DNA reads TGTGCCAGTAGTGCCGGACAGGGGCTGAGCGAGCAGTACTTC. The full variable domain, rest sourced from reference TRBV19 and TRBJ2-7, is DGGITQSPKYLFRKEGQNVTLSCEQNLNHDAMYWYRQDPGQGLRLIYYSQIVNDFQKGDIAEGYSVSREKKESFPLTVTSAQKNPTAFYLCASSAGQGLSEQYFGPGTRLTVT.

V gene TRBV2 combines with J gene TRBJ1-1; TRBD1 aligns across 9 bases. Germline V gives CDR1 SNHLY, CDR2 FYNNEI. This CDR3 contains 14 residues. V trimming: 6 bases; J trimming: 4 bases; junction bases outside the gene matches: 6. In nucleotides, the CDR3 is TGTGCCAGCAGGGTGGGACAGGGCGCCACTGAAGCTTTCTTT. It codes for CASRVGQGATEAFF.

The V and J genes are TRBV6-5 and TRBJ2-1, with 10 bases fitting TRBD2. V gave up 5 bases and J gave up 4 bases; unmatched junction bases: 2. The CDR3 consists of 14 residues. The germline V gene encodes CDR1 MNHEY and CDR2 SVGAGI. CDR3 DNA: TGTGCCAGCAGTCGGACTAGCGGATACAATGAGCAGTTCTTC. Protein: CASSRTSGYNEQFF.

The V call is TRBV19, the J call TRBJ2-1, with a tentative D call TRBD2 (6 bases). V was shortened by 9 bases and J by 0 bases, with 15 bases between the two germline ends. The CDR3 totals 15 residues. Germline-derived CDR1 and CDR2 are LNHDA and SQIVND (reference sequence). CDR3 sequence: CASQAGGSSYNEQFF. CDR3 nucleotides: TGTGCCAGCCAAGCTGGGGGGAGCTCCTACAATGAGCAGTTCTTC.

The genes are TRBV24-1 and TRBJ2-3; the match to TRBD2 covers 10 bases. Germline V gives CDR1 KGHDR, CDR2 SFDVKD. V shed 6 bases and J 4 bases; nucleotides not matched to a gene: 3. This CDR3 is built from 14 residues. CDR3 in amino acids: CATSPSGSADTQYF. Written as DNA, the CDR3 is TGTGCCACCAGTCCTAGCGGGAGCGCAGATACGCAGTATTTT.

This chain uses TRBV7-8 with TRBJ2-7; no clear D. The CDR3 contains 14 residues. V dropped 1 base and J dropped 0 bases, with 7 bases sitting between them. The germline gives CDR1 SGHVS, CDR2 FQNEAQ. CDR3 coding DNA: TGTGCCAGCAGCTTAGTAGAGATCTCCTACGAGCAGTACTTC. This codes for CASSLVEISYEQYF. Looking up the rest from reference TRBV7-8 and TRBJ2-7 gives the full variable domain: GAGVSQSPRYKVAKRGQDVALRCDPISGHVSLFWYQQALGQGPEFLTYFQNEAQLDKSGLPSDRFFAERPEGSVSTLKIQRTQQEDSAVYLCASSLVEISYEQYFGPGTRLTVT.

The chain carries TRBV4-1 and TRBJ2-3, with 8 positions matching TRBD2. The CDR3 is 17 amino acids. Per germline, CDR1 MGHRA and CDR2 YSYEKL. Trimming cost V 4 bases and J 4 bases; bases outside gene matches: 13. The DNA for the CDR3 is TGCGCCAGCAGCCTTCGGGTCACTAGCGGAGCCCCAGATACGCAGTATTTT. Translating it yields CASSLRVTSGAPDTQYF.